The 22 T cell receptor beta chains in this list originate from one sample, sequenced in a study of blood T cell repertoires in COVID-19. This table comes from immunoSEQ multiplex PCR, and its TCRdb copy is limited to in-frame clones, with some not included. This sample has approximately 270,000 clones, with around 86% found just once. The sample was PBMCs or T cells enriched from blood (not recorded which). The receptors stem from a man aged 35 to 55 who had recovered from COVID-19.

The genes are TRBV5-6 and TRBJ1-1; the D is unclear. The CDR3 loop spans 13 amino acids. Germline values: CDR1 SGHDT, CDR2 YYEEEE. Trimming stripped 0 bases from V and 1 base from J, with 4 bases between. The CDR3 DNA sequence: TGTGCCAGCAGCTTGGCGGGGAACACTGAAGCTTTCTTT. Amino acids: CASSLAGNTEAFF. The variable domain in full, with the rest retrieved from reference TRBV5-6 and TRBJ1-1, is DAGVTQSPTHLIKTRGQQVTLRCSPKSGHDTVSWYQQALGQGPQFIFQYYEEEERQRGNFPDRFSGHQFPNYSSELNVNALLLGDSALYLCASSLAGNTEAFFGQGTRLTVV.

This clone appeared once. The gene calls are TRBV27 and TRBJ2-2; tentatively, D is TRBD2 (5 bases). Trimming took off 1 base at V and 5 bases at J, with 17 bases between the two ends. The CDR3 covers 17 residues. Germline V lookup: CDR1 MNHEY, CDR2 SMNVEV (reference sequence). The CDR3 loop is CASSLYASGYSTGELFF. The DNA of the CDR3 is TGTGCCAGCAGTTTATACGCGTCGGGGTACTCGACCGGGGAGCTGTTTTTT.

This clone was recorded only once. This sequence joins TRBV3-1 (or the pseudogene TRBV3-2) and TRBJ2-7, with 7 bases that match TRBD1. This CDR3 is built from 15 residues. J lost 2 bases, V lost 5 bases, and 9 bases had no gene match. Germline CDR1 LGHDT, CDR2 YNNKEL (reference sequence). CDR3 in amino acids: CASSAEPQGAYEQYF. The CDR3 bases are TGTGCCAGCAGCGCGGAACCTCAGGGGGCCTACGAGCAGTACTTC.

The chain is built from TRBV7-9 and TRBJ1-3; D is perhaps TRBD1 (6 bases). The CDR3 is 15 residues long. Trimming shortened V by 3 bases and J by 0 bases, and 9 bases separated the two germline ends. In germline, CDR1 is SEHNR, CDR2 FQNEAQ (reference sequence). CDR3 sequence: CASSLTGPSGNTIYF. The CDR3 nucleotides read TGTGCCAGCAGCTTGACAGGCCCCTCTGGAAACACCATATATTTT.

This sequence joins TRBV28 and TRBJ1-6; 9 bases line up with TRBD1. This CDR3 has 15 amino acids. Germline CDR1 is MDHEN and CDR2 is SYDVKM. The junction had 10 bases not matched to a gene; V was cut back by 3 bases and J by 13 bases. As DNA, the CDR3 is TGTGCCAGCAGTTTCCTCGACAGGGGGGACCGCCCCCTCCACTTT. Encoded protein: CASSFLDRGDRPLHF.

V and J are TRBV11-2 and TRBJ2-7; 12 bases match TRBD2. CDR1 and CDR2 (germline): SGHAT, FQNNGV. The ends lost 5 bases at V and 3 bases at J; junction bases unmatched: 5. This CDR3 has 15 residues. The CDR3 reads CASSSGLAGIYEQYF. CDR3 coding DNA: TGTGCCAGCAGCAGCGGACTAGCGGGAATCTACGAGCAGTACTTC. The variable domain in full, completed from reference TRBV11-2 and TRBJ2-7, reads EAGVAQSPRYKIIEKRQSVAFWCNPISGHATLYWYQQILGQGPKLLIQFQNNGVVDDSQLPKDRFSAERLKGVDSTLKIQPAKLEDSAVYLCASSSGLAGIYEQYFGPGTRLTVT.

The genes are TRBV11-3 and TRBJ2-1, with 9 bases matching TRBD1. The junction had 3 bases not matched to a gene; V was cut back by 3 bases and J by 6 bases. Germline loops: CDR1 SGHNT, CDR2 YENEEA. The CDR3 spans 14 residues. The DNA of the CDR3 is TGTGCCAGCAGCTTCCGACAGGGGGGCAATGAGCAGTTCTTC. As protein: CASSFRQGGNEQFF.

The CDR3 loop is CASSLRVEGWETQYF. CDR3 nucleotides: TGTGCCAGCAGCCTGAGGGTCGAAGGCTGGGAGACCCAGTACTTC. V gene TRBV9 combines with J gene TRBJ2-5; possible D gene TRBD2, 5 bases. The V gene lost 4 bases and the J gene lost 5 bases, with 18 bases spanning the gap. Germline CDR1 reads SGDLS; CDR2 reads YYNGEE. CDR3 length equals 15 residues.

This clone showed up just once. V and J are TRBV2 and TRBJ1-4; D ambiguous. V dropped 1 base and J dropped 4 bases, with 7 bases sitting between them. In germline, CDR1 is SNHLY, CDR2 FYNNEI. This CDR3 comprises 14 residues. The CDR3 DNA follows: TGTGCCAGCAGTGAAGGAGAACTTAATGAAAAACTGTTTTTT. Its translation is CASSEGELNEKLFF. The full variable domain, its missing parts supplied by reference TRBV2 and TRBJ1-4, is EPEVTQTPSHQVTQMGQEVILRCVPISNHLYFYWYRQILGQKVEFLVSFYNNEISEKSEIFDDQFSVERPDGSNFTLKIRSTKLEDSAMYFCASSEGELNEKLFFGSGTQLSVL.

CDR3 in amino acids: CASSSRGGTEAFF. As DNA, the CDR3 is TGTGCCAGCAGTTCGCGCGGGGGCACTGAAGCTTTCTTT. The J gene is TRBJ1-1, the V gene TRBV6-2 or TRBV6-3; D might be TRBD1 (5 bases). V lost 4 bases and J 4 bases, leaving 10 bases between the germline ends. The CDR3 contains 13 residues. Per germline, CDR1 MNHEY and CDR2 SVGEGT.

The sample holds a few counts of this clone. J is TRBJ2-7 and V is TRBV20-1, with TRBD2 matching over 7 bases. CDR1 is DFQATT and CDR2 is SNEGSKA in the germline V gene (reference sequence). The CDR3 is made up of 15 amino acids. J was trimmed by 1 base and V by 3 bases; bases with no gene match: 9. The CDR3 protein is CSASLGTIRSYEQYF. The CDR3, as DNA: TGCAGTGCTAGTCTCGGGACTATAAGGTCCTACGAGCAGTACTTC.

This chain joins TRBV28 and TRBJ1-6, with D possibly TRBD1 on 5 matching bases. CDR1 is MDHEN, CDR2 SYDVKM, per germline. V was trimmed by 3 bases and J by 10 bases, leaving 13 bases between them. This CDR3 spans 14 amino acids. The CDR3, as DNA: TGTGCCAGCAGTTTGGGGGGTCTAGGATCACCCCTCCACTTT. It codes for CASSLGGLGSPLHF.

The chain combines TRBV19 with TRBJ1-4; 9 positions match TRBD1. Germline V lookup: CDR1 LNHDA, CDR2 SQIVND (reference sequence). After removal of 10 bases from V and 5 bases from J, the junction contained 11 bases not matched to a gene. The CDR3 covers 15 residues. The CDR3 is CAISDPGQGNEKLFF. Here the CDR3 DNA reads TGTGCCATCTCCGATCCTGGACAGGGGAATGAAAAACTGTTTTTT.

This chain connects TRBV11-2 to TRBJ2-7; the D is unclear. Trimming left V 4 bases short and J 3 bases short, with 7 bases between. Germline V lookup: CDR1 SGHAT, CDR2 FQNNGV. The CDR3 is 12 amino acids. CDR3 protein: CASSSSRYEQYF. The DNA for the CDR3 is TGTGCCAGCAGCTCCTCTCGCTACGAGCAGTACTTC. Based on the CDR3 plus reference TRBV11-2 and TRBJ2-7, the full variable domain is EAGVAQSPRYKIIEKRQSVAFWCNPISGHATLYWYQQILGQGPKLLIQFQNNGVVDDSQLPKDRFSAERLKGVDSTLKIQPAKLEDSAVYLCASSSSRYEQYFGPGTRLTVT.

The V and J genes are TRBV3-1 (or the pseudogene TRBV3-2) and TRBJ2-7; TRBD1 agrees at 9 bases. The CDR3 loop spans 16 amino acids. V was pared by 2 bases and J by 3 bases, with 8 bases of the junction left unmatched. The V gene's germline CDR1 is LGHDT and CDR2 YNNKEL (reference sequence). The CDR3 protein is CASSQLPGQGNYEQYF. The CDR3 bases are TGTGCCAGCAGCCAATTACCGGGACAGGGCAACTACGAGCAGTACTTC.

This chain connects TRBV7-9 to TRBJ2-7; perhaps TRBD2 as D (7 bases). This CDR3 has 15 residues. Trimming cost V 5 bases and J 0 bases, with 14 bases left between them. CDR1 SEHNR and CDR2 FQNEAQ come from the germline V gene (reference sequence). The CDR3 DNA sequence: TGTGCCAGCAGCCCTATGCGGGGGCCCTCCTACGAGCAGTACTTC. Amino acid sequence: CASSPMRGPSYEQYF.

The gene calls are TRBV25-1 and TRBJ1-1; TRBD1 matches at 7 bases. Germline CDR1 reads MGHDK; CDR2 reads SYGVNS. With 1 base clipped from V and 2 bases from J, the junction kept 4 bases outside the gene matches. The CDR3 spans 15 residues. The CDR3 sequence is CASSEWTGNNTEAFF. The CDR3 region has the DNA TGTGCCAGCAGTGAATGGACAGGCAATAACACTGAAGCTTTCTTT.

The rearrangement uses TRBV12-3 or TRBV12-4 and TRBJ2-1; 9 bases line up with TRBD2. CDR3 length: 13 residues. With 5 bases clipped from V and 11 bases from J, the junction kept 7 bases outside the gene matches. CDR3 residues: CASSVIAGAQQFF. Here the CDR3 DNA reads TGTGCCAGCAGTGTAATAGCGGGAGCTCAGCAGTTCTTC.

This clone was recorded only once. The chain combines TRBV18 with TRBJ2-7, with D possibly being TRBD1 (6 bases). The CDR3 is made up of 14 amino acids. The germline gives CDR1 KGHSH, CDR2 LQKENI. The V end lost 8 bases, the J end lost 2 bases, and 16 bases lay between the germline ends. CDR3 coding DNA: TGTGCCAGCCACGACACGACAGGTACCTACGAGCAGTACTTC. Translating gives CASHDTTGTYEQYF.

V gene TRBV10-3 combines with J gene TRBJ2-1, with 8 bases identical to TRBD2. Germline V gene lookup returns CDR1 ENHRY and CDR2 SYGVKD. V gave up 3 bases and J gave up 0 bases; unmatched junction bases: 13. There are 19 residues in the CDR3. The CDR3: CAISEPILAGRSSYNEQFF. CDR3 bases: TGTGCCATCAGTGAACCAATTCTAGCGGGCCGGAGCTCCTACAATGAGCAGTTCTTC.

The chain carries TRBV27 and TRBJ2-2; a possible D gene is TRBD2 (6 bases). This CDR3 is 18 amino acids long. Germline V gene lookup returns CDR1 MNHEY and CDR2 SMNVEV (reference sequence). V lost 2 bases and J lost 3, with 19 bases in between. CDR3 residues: CASSLRGTPLGDTGELFF. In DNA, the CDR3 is TGTGCCAGCAGTTTAAGAGGGACTCCCTTGGGGGACACCGGGGAGCTGTTTTTT.

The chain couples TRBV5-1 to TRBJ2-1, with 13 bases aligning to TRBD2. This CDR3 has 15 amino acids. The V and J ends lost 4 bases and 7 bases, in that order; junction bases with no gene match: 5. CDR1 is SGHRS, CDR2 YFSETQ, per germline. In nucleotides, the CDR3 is TGCGCCAGCAGCCCGACTAGCGGGGGGAAGAATGAGCAGTTCTTC. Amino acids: CASSPTSGGKNEQFF.